The 10 T cell receptor beta chains below come from one sample, sequenced in a study of blood T cell repertoires in COVID-19. The repertoire was sequenced with immunoSEQ multiplex PCR; TCRdb's copy has only in-frame clones and lacks some. The sample contains about 88,000 clones, approximately 89% of which appear only once. Sequencing was done on a sample of peripheral blood. These receptors were obtained from a man aged 80 or over with acute or convalescent COVID-19.

The V gene is TRBV6-2 or TRBV6-3, the J gene TRBJ2-7; TRBD2 matches at 13 bases. CDR3 length: 17 amino acids. J gave up 1 base and V 1 base, and 4 bases lay outside the gene matches. Germline lookup yields CDR1 MNHEY and CDR2 SVGEGT. For the CDR3, the DNA is TGTGCCAGCAGTTACTGGGGGACTAGCGGGATTTCCTACGAGCAGTACTTC. Its translation: CASSYWGTSGISYEQYF.

The rearrangement joins TRBV5-3 to TRBJ2-7; D possibly corresponds to TRBD1 (6 bases). TRBV5-3 is marked as an open reading frame, function uncertain. The CDR3 sequence is 16 residues long. Trimming removed 4 bases at V and 3 bases at J, with 20 bases between. The CDR3: CARSACPKDRIYEQYF. Written as DNA, the CDR3 is TGTGCCAGAAGCGCATGTCCCAAGGACAGAATCTACGAGCAGTACTTC.

This chain joins TRBV29-1 and TRBJ2-1; D perhaps matches TRBD2 (5 bases). The V end lost 6 bases, the J end lost 15 bases, and 18 bases lay between the germline ends. The germline V gene has CDR1 SQVTM and CDR2 ANQGSEA. The CDR3 is made up of 11 amino acids. CDR3 sequence (DNA): TGCAGCGTCCAGATGAGGGATTTAAGGTTCTTC. Protein product: CSVQMRDLRFF.

CDR3 loop: CAWSVQQRGTEAFF. The CDR3 DNA is TGTGCCTGGAGTGTACAACAACGTGGCACTGAAGCTTTCTTT. J is TRBJ1-1 and V is TRBV30; D ambiguous. Germline CDR1 and CDR2: GTSNPN and SVGIG (reference sequence). The CDR3 has 14 residues. Trimming stripped 0 bases from V and 4 bases from J, with 12 bases between.

This clone came up a few times. This sequence joins TRBV24-1 and TRBJ2-7, with 10 bases fitting TRBD1. Germline V gene data show CDR1 as KGHDR and CDR2 as SFDVKD. V was clipped by 0 bases and J by 13 bases; unmatched bases: 5. The CDR3 spans 13 residues. The CDR3 nucleotides are TGTGCCACCAGTGATTTGTCGACAGGGGGCTTTTACTTC. This encodes CATSDLSTGGFYF.

V and J are TRBV6-6 and TRBJ1-5, with TRBD1 matching over 8 bases. The CDR3 extends over 13 amino acids. Trimming cost V 7 bases and J 7 bases; bases outside gene matches: 6. Germline lookup yields CDR1 MNHNY and CDR2 SVGAGI (reference sequence). The CDR3 loop is CASKGQGSQPQHF. The CDR3 DNA is TGTGCCAGCAAAGGACAGGGTTCCCAGCCCCAGCATTTT.

The V and J genes are TRBV9 and TRBJ1-2; 9 positions match TRBD1. V shed 3 bases, J shed 7 bases, and the junction held 10 bases outside the gene matches. The CDR3 covers 15 residues. Germline assignment: CDR1 SGDLS and CDR2 YYNGEE. CDR3 sequence: CASSARDRVPLGYTF. Written as DNA, the CDR3 is TGTGCCAGCAGCGCCCGGGACAGGGTTCCTCTTGGCTACACCTTC.

This rearrangement joins TRBV16 to TRBJ2-7, with 10 bases lining up with TRBD1. The germline gives CDR1 KGHSY, CDR2 FQNENV. Trimming cost V 2 bases and J 3 bases; bases outside gene matches: 4. The CDR3 has 15 amino acids. The CDR3 DNA reads TGTGCCAGCAGCCAAAGGGGACAGGGGAACTACGAGCAGTACTTC. Its protein is CASSQRGQGNYEQYF.

CDR3 sequence reads: CATSRDSGKSTDTQYF. The CDR3 bases are TGTGCCACCAGCAGAGATAGCGGCAAGTCGACAGATACGCAGTATTTT. The gene calls are TRBV15 and TRBJ2-3; tentative D call: TRBD2 (6 bases). This CDR3 has 16 amino acids. Germline lookup yields CDR1 LNHNV and CDR2 YYDKDF (reference sequence). Trimming cost V 0 bases and J 3 bases, with 13 bases left between them.

This sequence joins TRBV2 and TRBJ2-2; 8 bases map to TRBD1. This CDR3 spans 15 amino acids. CDR1 is SNHLY, CDR2 FYNNEI, per germline. V trimming: 5 bases; J trimming: 4 bases; junction bases outside the gene matches: 6. CDR3 residues: CASSSGTGATGELFF. In DNA form, the CDR3 reads TGTGCCAGCAGTTCCGGGACAGGAGCCACCGGGGAGCTGTTTTTT.